These T cell receptor beta chains were read from a single sample in a study of blood T cell repertoires in COVID-19. Produced via immunoSEQ multiplex PCR; TCRdb's table is partial and in-frame only. Among some 150,000 clones listed, 70% to 90% were seen once. The sequencing input was peripheral blood. The origin of the receptors is a woman in her 70s with acute or convalescent COVID-19. Each CDR3 is given with its conserved first and last residue. Fields, in order: clone size, J gene, D gene, V gene, CDR3 DNA, CDR3 protein. D genes are given only for firm matches. Rows may omit the clone size; those that give it use once, few, many or a size class.

.,TRBJ2-7,.,TRBV5-1,TGCGCCAGCAGCTTGGTCTCGGGGAGCTCCTACGAGCAGTACTTC,CASSLVSGSSYEQYF
.,TRBJ2-3,.,TRBV19,TGTGCCAGTGGGGCCATCTGGGCGCAGTATTTT,CASGAIWAQYF
.,TRBJ1-1,.,TRBV27,TGTGCCAGCAGTTCTCTAGGACTTAAAGCTTTCTTT,CASSSLGLKAFF
once,TRBJ1-5,.,TRBV2,TGTGCCAGCAGTGGCAGGGGTACCAATCAGCCCCAGCATTTT,CASSGRGTNQPQHF
.,TRBJ1-1,.,TRBV6-5,TGTGCCAGCAGTTCCCATATGGCGGACACTGAAGCTTTCTTT,CASSSHMADTEAFF
.,TRBJ2-5,TRBD1,TRBV7-3,TGTGCCAGCAGCTTAAATGCCCCCCGGCAGGGGGCCCCTTATGAGACCCAGTACTTC,CASSLNAPRQGAPYETQYF
.,TRBJ2-1,.,TRBV30,TGTGCCTGGAGCCCCTTGCGAGAGCAGTTCTTC,CAWSPLREQFF
.,TRBJ1-3,.,TRBV2,TGTGCCAGCAGAGCTGACATCTCTGGAAACACCATATATTTT,CASRADISGNTIYF
.,TRBJ1-4,.,TRBV4-1,TGCGCCAGCAGCCAAGATCCTGCTACTAAGGGGGAAAAACTGTTTTTT,CASSQDPATKGEKLFF
.,TRBJ1-2,TRBD1,TRBV7-2,TGTGCCAGCAGTCGCGCCAGGGACAGGCAAGCTAACTATGGCTACACCTTC,CASSRARDRQANYGYTF
.,TRBJ2-6,.,TRBV5-1,TGCGCCAGCAGCTTGGACCTCTCAGGCTCTGGGGCCAACGTCCTGACTTTC,CASSLDLSGSGANVLTF
.,TRBJ1-1,.,TRBV3-1/TRBV3-2,TGTGCCAGCAGCCCCGTAAGGGGGACTGAAGCTTTCTTT,CASSPVRGTEAFF
.,TRBJ1-6,.,TRBV10-3,TGTGCCATCAGTGACCCGGGGGTGCGGGCGAGGAATTCACCCCTCCACTTT,CAISDPGVRARNSPLHF
.,TRBJ1-6,TRBD1,TRBV15,TGTGCCACCAGCAGTAAATTAGGACAGGGTTTTTCACCCCTCCACTTT,CATSSKLGQGFSPLHF
.,TRBJ1-5,.,TRBV2,TGTGCCAGTCGCCAGACGGTAGGGGATCAGCCCCAGCATTTT,CASRQTVGDQPQHF
.,TRBJ1-4,.,TRBV7-2,TGTGCCAGCAGCCCGCAGGGAGGATCTAATGAAAAACTGTTTTTT,CASSPQGGSNEKLFF
.,TRBJ2-1,TRBD2,TRBV2,TGTGCCAGCAGTGACGGGGGGGCGAATGAGCAGTTCTTC,CASSDGGANEQFF
.,TRBJ1-2,.,TRBV5-6,TGTGCCAGCATCCTGGCGGGGAACTATGGCTACACCTTC,CASILAGNYGYTF
many,TRBJ2-1,TRBD1,TRBV14,TGTGCCAGCAGCCAAGAGTCCGGGACAGACCCTCGCTTCTTC,CASSQESGTDPRFF
.,TRBJ1-3,.,TRBV19,TGTGCCAGTACCCCCTACAAAGGGGCTGGAAACACCATATATTTT,CASTPYKGAGNTIYF
.,TRBJ1-3,TRBD1,TRBV7-8,TGTGCCAGCAGCCTTACGGGACAGAAAGGAAACACCATATATTTT,CASSLTGQKGNTIYF
.,TRBJ2-2,TRBD2,TRBV18,TGTGCCAGCTCACCCAAGACTAGCGGGGTGGGGAACGCCGGGGAGCTGTTTTTT,CASSPKTSGVGNAGELFF
.,TRBJ2-2,TRBD1,TRBV5-1,TGCGCCAGCACAATTCGGACAGGGCCTCAGACGAACACCGGGGAGCTGTTTTTT,CASTIRTGPQTNTGELFF
.,TRBJ1-1,.,TRBV27,TGTGCCAGCAGTCCCCGGGGGGGGTACACTGAAGCTTTCTTT,CASSPRGGYTEAFF
.,TRBJ2-4,TRBD2,TRBV28,TGTGCCAGCAGGATCGCGGGGGACTGGGCCAAAAACATTCAGTACTTC,CASRIAGDWAKNIQYF
once,TRBJ1-3,.,TRBV5-1,TGCGCCAGCAGCTTGGTGGGGGCAAACGCTGGAAACACCATATATTTT,CASSLVGANAGNTIYF
once,TRBJ1-5,.,TRBV6-6,TGTGCCAGCAGTCAAGGAGTTCAGCCCCAGCATTTT,CASSQGVQPQHF
.,TRBJ2-5,TRBD2,TRBV3-1/TRBV3-2,TGTGCCAGCAGCCTTCAGAAGGTCGGGGGGACCGGAAAGACCCAGTACTTC,CASSLQKVGGTGKTQYF
few,TRBJ1-5,TRBD1,TRBV4-2,TGTGCCAGCAGCCAGGAAAGGAGACAGGGGGCTCAGCCCCAGCATTTT,CASSQERRQGAQPQHF
.,TRBJ2-3,.,TRBV6-2/TRBV6-3,TGTGCCAGCAGTTCCACAGACAGGAGCAAAGCGCAGTATTTT,CASSSTDRSKAQYF
.,TRBJ2-3,TRBD2,TRBV7-6,TGTGCCAGCAGCTTGCGGGGGAATCAGAGCCCAGATACGCAGTATTTT,CASSLRGNQSPDTQYF
few,TRBJ2-5,TRBD2,TRBV12-3/TRBV12-4,TGTGCCACTAGGGCGGGGGGGCGGACCCAGTACTTC,CATRAGGRTQYF
.,TRBJ1-2,.,TRBV27,TGTGCCAGCAGTTCAGACAGGCAAGGTTCCTATGGCTACACCTTC,CASSSDRQGSYGYTF
.,TRBJ1-5,.,TRBV7-8,TGTGCCAGCAGCCACGAAATATTTGGCCAGCCCCAGCATTTT,CASSHEIFGQPQHF
.,TRBJ2-7,TRBD1,TRBV2,TGTGCCAGCAGTGGTCGTTCGGCGACAGGGTTTTTCTACGAGCAGTACTTC,CASSGRSATGFFYEQYF
.,TRBJ1-5,.,TRBV5-1,TGCGCCAGCAGCTTGGGAGGGAGCAATCAGCCCCAGCATTTT,CASSLGGSNQPQHF
.,TRBJ1-3,TRBD1,TRBV5-1,TGCGCCAGCAGCTTACAGGGGGCGAGCTCTGGAAACACCATATATTTT,CASSLQGASSGNTIYF
.,TRBJ2-1,TRBD2,TRBV6-5,TGTGCCAGCAGTTCCAGCGGGACTTTACACAATGAGCAGTTCTTC,CASSSSGTLHNEQFF
once,TRBJ2-6,.,TRBV13,TGTGCCAGCAGCTCCGAGCGAAGGGGCAGGGCTGGGGCCAACGTCCTGACTTTC,CASSSERRGRAGANVLTF
.,TRBJ1-6,.,TRBV10-3,TGTGCCATCACGCAGGGTGTTAATTCACCCCTCCACTTT,CAITQGVNSPLHF